This record covers a single T cell receptor beta chain. It has no known antigen specificity. It has no much larger one-base neighbor in the sample; base qualities were not kept. Sequencing of TCR beta CDR3 regions was done on the immunoSEQ platform at survey depth. The QIAamp DNA micro kit was used to extract genomic DNA from every cultured and uncultured CD8+ T cell population. Per the original workflow: Samples with fewer than 5,000 productive reads were excluded, which removed about 7% of the roughly 75 HIV peptide-stimulated cultures. A MANAFEST web app trimmed sequences to CDR3 and removed nonproductive sequences, CDR3s under 5 amino acids, and those not starting C or ending F/W. Antigen-specific clonotypes had to expand in at least 2 of 3 replicates versus no-peptide control at FDR 0.01, only within one epitope family. In addition, a specific clonotype needed a frequency at least fivefold higher than in wells stimulated with peptides from other epitope families. TCRdb obtained this table from immuneACCESS and retained in-frame rearrangements with V and J assigned. These tables miss some clones; where compared with another copy, unresolved V genes account for less than half of the shortfall, and the remainder is unexplained. The DNA gave D and trimming, while V, J and clone size come from that table. This sample lists under 7,000 clones; around 60% were detected once. The ten largest clones capture roughly 40% of the sample.

The data belong to a study of CD8 T cell repertoires and HIV-1 epitope variants (TCRdb year 2020). Looking at the study overall: Twenty-five peptides representing autologous and known Gag and Nef epitope variants were each used to stimulate T cells in separate culture wells. An aliquot of 1M T cells was set aside as an uncultured baseline condition, separate from the approximately 80 T cell cultures. The epitopes tested were three Gag epitope families plus Nef HW9 and YT9. Cultures ran for around nine days in IMDM with gentamicin, with half-media changes on days 3 and 7 adding IL-2, IL-7 and IL-15. A CMV, EBV and flu peptide pool, the Ebola AY9 epitope as negative control, and a no-peptide well were included as control conditions. T cells were enriched with the EasySep Human T Cell Enrichment Kit and co-cultured with equal numbers of autologous T cell-negative cells as antigen-presenting cells. A total of approximately 83 T cell cultures were run, with each culture condition done in triplicate except for one peptide, which was done in duplicate. Overall study results and their limits: The study identified roughly nine antigen-specific TCR beta clonotypes, over 5 of which appeared to be cross-reactive for autologous or known escape epitope variants. The Nef KF9 family was recognized by five clonotypes and the HW9 family by one, and no responses to the TAALDMSHF plasma variant were observed. The assay identified only TCR beta chains and indicated proliferation to antigen, not T cell function or cytokine profile.

Taken from cysteine to phenylalanine, the CDR3 has 14 residues. Only CDR3 DNA is held: 42 bases, read in frame from base 1. According to the germline V gene, CDR1 reads MDHEN and CDR2 reads SYDVKM. The EasySep Human CD8+ T Cell Enrichment Kit was used on day 10 to isolate CD8+ T cells from every culture. The sequencing input was cultured CD8+ T cells derived from PBMCs. The sequence was obtained from a male donor with HIV. The sequence is built from TRBV28 and TRBJ2-5; tentative D gene TRBD2, with 5 bases matching. Judging by the DNA end, TRBJ2-7 fits better; the J call may be wrong. The CDR3 is CASSSNGIPYEQYF. The nucleotide sequence is given as TGTGCCAGCAGTTCAAACGGGATTCCCTACGAGCAGTACTTC.